The 16 T cell receptor beta chains listed next were all sequenced from one sample in a study of blood T cell repertoires in COVID-19. The data were produced by immunoSEQ multiplex PCR, yet TCRdb's version contains in-frame clones alone and is incomplete. The data show about 410,000 clones, with approximately 90% seen just once and 1.4% to 1.5% held by the top ten. Material: peripheral blood. These receptors came from a woman younger than 45 with active or convalescent COVID-19.

The chain has TRBV10-3 and TRBJ2-2; D is uncertain. The CDR3 spans 12 residues. The germline gives CDR1 ENHRY, CDR2 SYGVKD. The V end was cut by 1 base, the J end by 7 bases, with 4 bases between. The CDR3 sequence: CAISEFVGELFF. DNA for the CDR3: TGTGCCATCAGTGAGTTCGTCGGGGAGCTGTTTTTT.

The chain links TRBV6-5 to TRBJ1-1; D remains unclear. V was trimmed by 0 bases and J by 7 bases, leaving 9 bases between them. Germline lookup yields CDR1 MNHEY and CDR2 SVGAGI. CDR3 length: 13 residues. CDR3 amino acids: CASSYSLTLEAFF. CDR3 in DNA: TGTGCCAGCAGTTACTCGCTCACTCTTGAAGCTTTCTTT.

The V gene is TRBV10-3, the J gene TRBJ1-6; tentatively, D is TRBD1 (5 bases). The CDR3 contains 13 residues. V lost 3 bases to trimming and J lost 8 bases, with 8 bases between them. CDR1 and CDR2 (germline): ENHRY, SYGVKD. The CDR3 reads CAISEGADSPLHF. In DNA, the CDR3 is TGTGCCATCAGTGAAGGGGCAGATTCACCCCTCCACTTT.

The rearrangement uses TRBV6-5 and TRBJ1-2; a weak D match, TRBD1 (6 bases). CDR1 is MNHEY and CDR2 is SVGAGI in the germline V gene. This CDR3 has 15 residues. V dropped 0 bases and J dropped 6 bases, with 14 bases sitting between them. CDR3 sequence (DNA): TGTGCCAGCAGTTACTCGGTAACAGGGAGGGATGGCTACACCTTC. This encodes CASSYSVTGRDGYTF.

The chain recombines TRBV6-5 with TRBJ1-2, with 7 bases matching TRBD1. V lost 5 bases, J lost 6 bases, and 3 bases stayed unmatched. The CDR3 spans 12 residues. The germline V gene has CDR1 MNHEY and CDR2 SVGAGI. The CDR3 sequence: CASSPDRDGYTF. The CDR3 bases are TGTGCCAGCAGTCCCGACAGGGATGGCTACACCTTC.

V is TRBV30 and J is TRBJ1-4, with D perhaps matching TRBD1 (6 bases). CDR1 GTSNPN and CDR2 SVGIG come from the germline V gene (reference sequence). V shed 8 bases and J shed 5 bases, with 12 bases lying between them. The CDR3 is made up of 12 amino acids. In DNA, the CDR3 is TGTGCCGGCCGGACAGAGAATGAAAAACTGTTTTTT. Residues: CAGRTENEKLFF.

V usage is TRBV6-4 and J usage is TRBJ2-3; 9 positions match TRBD2. Germline V CDR1 and CDR2: MRHNA, SNTAGT. The CDR3 covers 14 residues. J lost 1 base, V lost 6 bases, and 2 bases had no gene match. The CDR3 region is CASSSGGRTDTQYF. The CDR3 coding sequence is TGTGCCAGCAGCAGCGGGGGGCGCACAGATACGCAGTATTTT.

The V and J genes are TRBV5-1 and TRBJ1-1; 7 nucleotides line up with TRBD1. The CDR3 length is 15 residues. After removal of 3 bases from V and 5 bases from J, the junction contained 10 bases not matched to a gene. Germline V gene lookup returns CDR1 SGHRS and CDR2 YFSETQ. The CDR3 DNA reads as TGCGCCAGCAGCTCGGATGGACAGGTTGATACTGAAGCTTTCTTT. Its translation is CASSSDGQVDTEAFF.

The table lists this clone with a count of one. The chain recombines TRBV6-6 with TRBJ1-1, with D possibly matching TRBD1 (6 bases). This CDR3 region has 13 residues. Germline loops: CDR1 MNHNY, CDR2 SVGAGI (reference sequence). V lost 4 bases to trimming and J lost 5 bases, with 11 bases between them. Here the CDR3 DNA reads TGTGCCAGCAGTTCAGGGGTGGGAACTGAAGCTTTCTTT. As protein: CASSSGVGTEAFF.

The chain employs TRBV6-5 and TRBJ1-1; D is unclear. This CDR3 contains 13 residues. V was clipped by 6 bases and J by 1 base, with 9 bases between them. CDR1 and CDR2 from the germline V gene are MNHEY and SVGAGI. The CDR3 sequence is CASSSQRNTEAFF. CDR3 DNA sequence: TGTGCCAGCAGCTCACAAAGGAACACTGAAGCTTTCTTT.

The chain carries TRBV6-2 or TRBV6-3 and TRBJ2-7, with TRBD1 as a possible D gene (6 bases). Germline CDR1 is MNHEY and CDR2 is SVGEGT. V gave up 0 bases and J gave up 2 bases, with 14 bases separating them. CDR3 length: 16 amino acids. The CDR3 bases are TGTGCCAGCAGTTACTCGGGACACTCCGACCCCTACGAGCAGTACTTC. Its protein is CASSYSGHSDPYEQYF.

The genes are TRBV14 and TRBJ1-1, with D possibly TRBD1 on 5 matching bases. The CDR3 is made up of 14 amino acids. Per the germline V gene, CDR1 is SGHDN and CDR2 is FVKESK. Trimming removed 0 bases at V and 6 bases at J, with 11 bases between. The CDR3 region has the DNA TGTGCCAGCAGCCAAGATTTAGGGGCCGCTGAAGCTTTCTTT. Translating gives CASSQDLGAAEAFF. The variable domain in full, completed from reference TRBV14 and TRBJ1-1, reads EAGVTQFPSHSVIEKGQTVTLRCDPISGHDNLYWYRRVMGKEIKFLLHFVKESKQDESGMPNNRFLAERTGGTYSTLKVQPAELEDSGVYFCASSQDLGAAEAFFGQGTRLTVV.

The J gene is TRBJ2-4, the V gene TRBV13, with 7 bases that match TRBD1. Germline lookup yields CDR1 PRHDT and CDR2 FYEKMQ (reference sequence). This CDR3 has 14 amino acids. V was pared by 6 bases and J by 0 bases, with 2 bases of the junction left unmatched. This CDR3 is CASRQGLAKNIQYF. The CDR3 DNA follows: TGTGCCAGCAGACAGGGGCTAGCCAAAAACATTCAGTACTTC.

This rearrangement joins TRBV30 to TRBJ1-4, with D unresolved. Germline-derived CDR1 and CDR2 are GTSNPN and SVGIG (reference sequence). This CDR3 has 14 amino acids. V lost 4 bases and J lost 0, with 9 bases in between. CDR3 sequence reads: CAWTSKSTNEKLFF. CDR3 sequence (DNA): TGTGCCTGGACAAGCAAATCAACTAATGAAAAACTGTTTTTT. The variable domain in full, with the rest retrieved from reference TRBV30 and TRBJ1-4, is SQTIHQWPATLVQPVGSPLSLECTVEGTSNPNLYWYRQAAGRGLQLLFYSVGIGQISSEVPQNLSASRPQDRQFILSSKKLLLSDSGFYLCAWTSKSTNEKLFFGSGTQLSVL.

The chain recombines TRBV24-1 with TRBJ2-2; weak D call: TRBD2 (6 bases). Germline lookup yields CDR1 KGHDR and CDR2 SFDVKD. This CDR3 region has 12 residues. V gave up 11 bases and J gave up 4 bases, with 10 bases separating them. The CDR3 DNA follows: TGTGCCAGTCTAGCGCCCACCGGGGAGCTGTTTTTT. It encodes CASLAPTGELFF.

The V gene is TRBV7-9, the J gene TRBJ2-3, with 9 bases identical to TRBD2. This CDR3 comprises 15 residues. Per the germline V gene, CDR1 is SEHNR and CDR2 is FQNEAQ (reference sequence). Trimming took 5 bases from V and 4 from J; bases not matched to a gene: 7. The CDR3 region is CASSLSGSRADTQYF. The DNA for the CDR3 is TGTGCCAGCAGCCTTAGCGGGAGCAGGGCAGATACGCAGTATTTT.